This T cell receptor beta chain emerged from a study of shared clonotypes between healthy human individuals. Background on the study: Each donor's CD8 memory used one plate, CD8 naive two, each CD4 subset three.

Germline V gene sequence: CDR1 MNHEY, CDR2 SMNVEV (reference sequence). The CDR3 loop spans 17 amino acids. Trimming removed 5 bases from V and 7 bases from J; junction bases left unmatched: 15. On this clone itself: The antigen remains unidentified.

Findings and limits, study-wide: Estimated clonotype richness was generally higher in naive than memory subsets. It was only blood that was sampled, and tissue repertoires likely differ. Sharing across a handful of donors was seen in about 5% of naive CD4 clonotypes.

Naive CD8 cells comprised CD45RO-negative, CCR7-positively selected cells, excluding terminally differentiated effector memory CD45RA+ cells. Sequencing was performed with immunoSEQ multiplex PCR; in TCRdb, only in-frame clones are kept and a portion is missing. Among around 1.9 million clones listed, roughly 91% were seen once. Sequencing was performed on naive CD8+ T cells from PBMCs. The chain has TRBV27 and TRBJ2-1, with 9 positions matching TRBD2. The clonotype was recovered from a young man in good health. Some clones in this sample may be carry-over from other donors' samples. CDR3 nucleotide sequence: TGTGCCAGCAGTCCCCGGGGTAGCGGGAGCTTACCGAATGAGCAGTTCTTC. Translation gives CASSPRGSGSLPNEQFF.